These 3 T cell receptor beta chains were all obtained from the same sample, sequenced in a study of T cell repertoires in cytomegalovirus infection. Antigen specificity for these receptors is unknown. TCRdb itself ran the reads through MiXCR, one entry per CDR3 protein. This table holds around 71,000 distinct CDR3 sequences, 20% found once. Sequenced here: CD8+ T cells from cultured PBMCs, sampled from culture after CMV antigen stimulation. These receptor sequences come from a human donor in good health (CMV status not recorded). Some clones in this sample may be carry-over from other donors' samples.

This clonotype appeared a few times. The gene calls are TRBV12-3 or TRBV12-4 and TRBJ2-3; TRBD2 matches at 7 bases. The CDR3 runs to 17 residues. The J segment lost 4 bases and the V segment lost 6 bases, leaving 16 bases of the junction unmatched. The CDR3 loop reads CASSTLVGGGVPDTQYF. In DNA, the CDR3 is TGTGCCAGCAGCACCCTGGTTGGTGGGGGGGTGCCAGATACGCAGTATTTT.

This clonotype showed up just a few times. This rearrangement joins TRBV27 to TRBJ1-1; no clear D gene. The CDR3 has 13 residues. V lost 0 bases and J lost 10, with 12 bases in between. The germline CDR1 and CDR2 sequences are MNHEY and SMNVEV (reference sequence). CDR3 loop: CASSLSIGWGAFF. In DNA form, the CDR3 reads TGTGCCAGCAGTTTATCGATAGGATGGGGAGCTTTCTTT.

This clonotype is a singleton in its sample. The V and J genes are TRBV6-6 and TRBJ1-2, with TRBD1 as a possible D gene (5 bases). The germline CDR1 and CDR2 sequences are MNHNY and SVGAGI (reference sequence). The CDR3 has 10 amino acids. Trimming removed 8 bases at V and 6 bases at J, with 7 bases between. Here the CDR3 reads CASRGDGYTF. CDR3 nucleotide sequence: TGTGCCAGCCGGGGCGATGGCTACACCTTC.